The entry below gives a single TCR beta chain sequence along with its context. Its antigen is not known. The TCRbeta library incorporated unique molecular identifiers. MiXCR was run by TCRdb on the PCR reads, yielding one entry per CDR3 protein. This table has approximately 980,000 distinct CDR3 sequences, roughly 29% appearing once. The record originates from a study of T-cell reconstitution after alpha-beta-depleted transplantation in children. Study-level points and caveats: Fresh T-cell production supplied most of the T-cell counts and diversity seen one year after transplant. Two months or so post-transplant, alpha-beta T cells reportedly derived from several hundred expanded graft clones. Certain patients had high TCRbeta diversity at day 60, and it came from recipient T cells and thymic progenitors that survived.

This CDR3 has 15 amino acids. Germline-derived CDR1 and CDR2 are KGHSH and LQKENI. The V gene lost 2 bases and the J gene lost 0 bases, with 10 bases spanning the gap. This clonotype was sampled from a boy under two years old who had a stem cell transplant for SCID, so the T cells may come from the graft donor. The sample here was PBMCs, mostly from graft donor cells, taken 360 days after TCRalphabeta/CD19-depleted stem cell transplant. The chain carries TRBV18 and TRBJ1-1, with D possibly matching TRBD1 (6 bases). CDR3: CASSPGGRLNTEAFF. The CDR3 DNA reads as TGTGCCAGCTCACCAGGGGGGCGTTTGAACACTGAAGCTTTCTTT.